This TCR beta chain comes out of a study of cytomegalovirus exposure and HLA in healthy donors. Study results and caveats: In terms of immune exposure information, only CMV serostatus was available. The authors enumerated under 200 TCR beta chains as linked to cytomegalovirus.

The PCR ran on 60 Vbeta and 13 Jbeta primers. The repertoire was sequenced with immunoSEQ multiplex PCR; TCRdb's copy has only in-frame clones and lacks some. Altogether 180,000 or so clones are present, 78% being singletons, with the ten largest covering about 2.6%. The table lists this clone with a count of one. Its cognate antigen is unknown. It was healthy bone marrow donors who served as donors. The CDR3 totals 18 residues. Germline V gene sequence: CDR1 KGHSH, CDR2 LQKENI. The V and J ends lost 2 bases and 8 bases, in that order; junction bases with no gene match: 17. The V gene is TRBV18, the J gene TRBJ2-1; 8 bases map to TRBD2. Specimen: PBMCs. This TCR was recovered from a female donor in good health and CMV-seronegative. The CDR3 loop is CASSPALAGGAQRDEQFF. The CDR3 DNA follows: TGTGCCAGCTCACCAGCGCTGGCCGGGGGGGCCCAACGTGATGAGCAGTTCTTC.